These 15 T cell receptor beta chains came from one sample sequenced in a study of blood T cells in healthy people across ages. A second PCR, run for about 7 to 12 cycles, used a sample-barcoded 5' primer plus a J-beta primer mix. TCRdb re-derived calls from the 5' RACE reads in MiXCR, one entry per CDR3 protein. This table holds around 1,000,000 distinct CDR3 sequences, approximately 25% found once. The same specimen was also included in a second study, on T cells of mothers and their children.

Sample: blood. These receptors were collected from a girl aged 2 to 9 in good health.

This clonotype came up a few times. The gene calls are TRBV4-1 and TRBJ2-7, with a weak D call TRBD2 (6 bases). The CDR3 length is 16 residues. Trimming removed 4 bases at V and 1 base at J, with 17 bases between. CDR1 is MGHRA, CDR2 YSYEKL, per germline. This CDR3 is CASSPEPGLNSYEQYF. The CDR3, as DNA: TGCGCCAGCAGCCCTGAACCGGGACTGAATTCCTACGAGCAGTACTTC.

The genes are TRBV7-9 and TRBJ2-7; 7 nucleotides line up with TRBD1. Germline CDR1 is SEHNR and CDR2 is FQNEAQ (reference sequence). Trimming took 5 bases from V and 5 from J; bases not matched to a gene: 12. This CDR3 has 15 amino acids. The CDR3, as DNA: TGTGCCAGCAGCGCGCAGGGACAGCGTTCGGACGAGCAGTACTTC. Its protein is CASSAQGQRSDEQYF.

This clonotype showed up just a few times. The chain has TRBV4-2 and TRBJ1-5, with 9 positions matching TRBD1. The V segment lost 1 base and the J segment 6 bases; nucleotides outside the gene matches: 4. The CDR3 sequence is 15 residues long. Germline CDR1 LGHNA, CDR2 YNFKEQ. The CDR3 nucleotides read TGTGCCAGCAGCCAAGGACAGGGGGACAGTCAGCCCCAGCATTTT. Its translation: CASSQGQGDSQPQHF.

The chain recombines TRBV12-3 or TRBV12-4 with TRBJ2-7; 10 bases agree with TRBD2. This CDR3 spans 12 amino acids. J was trimmed by 6 bases and V by 7 bases; bases with no gene match: 3. CDR3 residues: CASTPSGGEQYF. CDR3 coding DNA: TGTGCCAGCACCCCTAGCGGGGGCGAGCAGTACTTC.

This clonotype was seen once. This chain links TRBV3-1 with TRBJ2-3; D is unresolved. V gave up 1 base and J gave up 2 bases, with 10 bases separating them. Looked up from germline, CDR1 is LGHDT and CDR2 is YNNKEL (reference sequence). The CDR3 length is 15 residues. This CDR3 reads CASSQAGGITDTQYF. In nucleotides, the CDR3 is TGTGCCAGCAGCCAAGCTGGCGGAATCACAGATACGCAGTATTTT.

The chain carries TRBV5-1 and TRBJ2-4; TRBD1 aligns across 8 bases. The trim removed 3 bases at V and 1 base at J, leaving 15 bases unmatched. Germline-derived CDR1 and CDR2 are SGHRS and YFSETQ. This CDR3 spans 19 amino acids. DNA of the CDR3: TGCGCCAGCAGCTCTGGGACAGGTCTTGCGGGCGCGGCCAAAAACATTCAGTACTTC. Translation: CASSSGTGLAGAAKNIQYF. Variable domain in full (rest from reference TRBV5-1 and TRBJ2-4): KAGVTQTPRYLIKTRGQQVTLSCSPISGHRSVSWYQQTPGQGLQFLFEYFSETQRNKGNFPGRFSGRQFSNSRSEMNVSTLELGDSALYLCASSSGTGLAGAAKNIQYFGAGTRLSVL.

The V call is TRBV6-6, the J call TRBJ1-2; no definite D call. Germline-derived CDR1 and CDR2 are MNHNY and SVGAGI (reference sequence). V was pared by 5 bases and J by 4 bases, with 26 bases between. CDR3 length: 18 amino acids. In nucleotides, the CDR3 is TGTGCCAGCAGTAAAATCGAGACGTTCGTACTTGTCGGCTATGGCTACACCTTC. This encodes CASSKIETFVLVGYGYTF.

In this sample, this clonotype turned up a few times. V and J are TRBV25-1 and TRBJ1-2; tentatively, D is TRBD1 (5 bases). CDR3 length equals 15 residues. V shed 1 base and J shed 8 bases, with 17 bases lying between them. The germline V gene encodes CDR1 MGHDK and CDR2 SYGVNS. CDR3 residues: CASSEWVTAFAGYTF. In DNA, the CDR3 is TGTGCCAGCAGTGAATGGGTGACAGCTTTCGCCGGCTACACCTTC.

The sample holds a few counts of this clonotype. J is TRBJ2-1 and V is TRBV15; D is perhaps TRBD1 (8 bases). CDR1 and CDR2 from the germline V gene are LNHNV and YYDKDF (reference sequence). Trimming took off 1 base at V and 7 bases at J, with 29 bases between the two ends. This CDR3 is 20 amino acids long. In nucleotides, the CDR3 is TGTGCCACCAGCAGAGGGTACAAAGAGGGAGGGACAGGTAACTTGAATGAGCAGTTCTTC. Protein: CATSRGYKEGGTGNLNEQFF.

This sequence joins TRBV11-2 and TRBJ2-3; tentative D call: TRBD1 (5 bases). Trimming removed 1 base from V and 3 bases from J, with 14 bases in between. CDR1 SGHAT and CDR2 FQNNGV come from the germline V gene. The CDR3 runs 16 residues. CDR3 coding DNA: TGTGCCAGCAGCTTAGTAGGCCAGGGTCCAACAGATACGCAGTATTTT. Translation: CASSLVGQGPTDTQYF.

This clonotype was recorded a few times. V and J are TRBV28 and TRBJ2-5; D remains ambiguous. The J call is doubtful: the DNA matches TRBJ2-7 better. Germline CDR1 and CDR2: MDHEN and SYDVKM. The length of the CDR3 is 15 residues. The DNA of the CDR3 is TGTGCCAGCAGTTTATCTGGACCCCAGAGGCGCGAGCAGTACTTC. Translated: CASSLSGPQRREQYF.

This clonotype was seen just once. The rearrangement joins TRBV6-6 to TRBJ2-5, with D perhaps given as TRBD1 or TRBD2 (6 bases each). With the DNA end fitting TRBJ2-1 better, the J assignment may be wrong. The CDR3 consists of 12 residues. Germline CDR1 MNHNY, CDR2 SVGAGI (reference sequence). CDR3 sequence reads: CASTGGPGEQFF. The DNA of the CDR3 is TGTGCCAGCACCGGGGGCCCGGGTGAGCAGTTCTTC.

The rearrangement links TRBV5-1 to TRBJ1-2; 7 positions agree with TRBD1. CDR3 length: 14 amino acids. V dropped 5 bases and J dropped 4; count of bases not matched to a gene: 8. CDR1 and CDR2 from the germline V gene are SGHRS and YFSETQ. DNA for the CDR3: TGCGCCAGCAGTTTGACAGGGTCGGGCTATGGCTACACCTTC. Translating gives CASSLTGSGYGYTF.

This clonotype was counted a few times. The chain has TRBV18 and TRBJ2-6; D gene uncertain. Germline loops: CDR1 KGHSH, CDR2 LQKENI. This CDR3 contains 18 residues. Trimming took off 0 bases at V and 4 bases at J, with 16 bases between the two ends. CDR3 loop: CASSPPESRALGANVLTF. As DNA, the CDR3 is TGTGCCAGCTCACCACCGGAGTCACGGGCGCTCGGGGCCAACGTCCTGACTTTC.

This clonotype was seen more than once but under ten times. This rearrangement joins TRBV20-1 to TRBJ2-1; D might be TRBD1 (5 bases). This CDR3 has 11 residues. V was cut by 7 bases and J by 5 bases, with 9 bases left in between. In germline, CDR1 is DFQATT, CDR2 SNEGSKA (reference sequence). CDR3: CSGQLNNEQFF. CDR3 coding DNA: TGCAGTGGACAGCTCAACAATGAGCAGTTCTTC.